This T cell receptor beta chain originates from a study of blood T cell repertoires in COVID-19. Turning to the study itself: COVID-19 samples collected from the United States, Italy and Spain covered acute and convalescent phases. The analysed material was cDNA or gDNA that came from T cells, B-cell-depleted T cells, or PBMCs.

As originally analysed: Scientists estimated how many nucleated cells there were by amplifying reference gene primers. Libraries were prepared by immunoSEQ multiplex PCR; TCRdb keeps only in-frame clonotypes and omits some of them. From that table come the V and J calls and clone size; the DNA was used to work out D and trimming. The sample holds 200,000 or so clones, roughly 87% seen once. Germline assignment: CDR1 SGHNT and CDR2 YYREEE (reference sequence). The CDR3 loop spans 12 amino acids. V lost 0 bases and J lost 10, with 8 bases in between. The source of this sequence is a man aged 35-49 years with active or convalescent COVID-19. This chain connects TRBV5-4 to TRBJ2-1; weak D call: TRBD2 (5 bases). Sequencing input: peripheral blood. CDR3 sequence: CASSLDREEQFF. Written as DNA, the CDR3 is TGTGCCAGCAGCTTGGACCGGGAAGAGCAGTTCTTC.